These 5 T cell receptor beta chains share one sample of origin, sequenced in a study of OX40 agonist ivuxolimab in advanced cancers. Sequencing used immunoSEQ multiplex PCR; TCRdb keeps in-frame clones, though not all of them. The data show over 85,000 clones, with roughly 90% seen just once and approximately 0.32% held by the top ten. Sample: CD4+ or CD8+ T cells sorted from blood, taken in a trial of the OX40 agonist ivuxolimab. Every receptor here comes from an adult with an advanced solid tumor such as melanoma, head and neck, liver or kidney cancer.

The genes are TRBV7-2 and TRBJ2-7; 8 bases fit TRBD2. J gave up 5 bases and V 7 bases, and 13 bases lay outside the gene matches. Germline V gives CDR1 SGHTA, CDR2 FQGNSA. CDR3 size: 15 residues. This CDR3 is CASKIRAGVEDEQYF. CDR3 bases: TGTGCCAGCAAAATACGAGCGGGAGTGGAGGACGAGCAGTACTTC.

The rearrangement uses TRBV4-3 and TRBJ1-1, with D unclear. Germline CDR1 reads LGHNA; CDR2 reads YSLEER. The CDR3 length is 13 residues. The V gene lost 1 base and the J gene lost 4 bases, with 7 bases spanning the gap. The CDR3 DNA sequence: TGCGCCAGCAGCCAAGTTGTCCTCACTGAAGCTTTCTTT. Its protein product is CASSQVVLTEAFF.

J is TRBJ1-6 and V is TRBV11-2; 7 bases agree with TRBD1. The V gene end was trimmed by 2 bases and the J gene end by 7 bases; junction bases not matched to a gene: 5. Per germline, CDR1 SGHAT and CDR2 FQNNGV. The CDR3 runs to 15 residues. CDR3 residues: CASSLSSGGNSPLHF. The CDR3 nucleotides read TGTGCCAGCAGCTTAAGCTCAGGGGGGAATTCACCCCTCCACTTT.

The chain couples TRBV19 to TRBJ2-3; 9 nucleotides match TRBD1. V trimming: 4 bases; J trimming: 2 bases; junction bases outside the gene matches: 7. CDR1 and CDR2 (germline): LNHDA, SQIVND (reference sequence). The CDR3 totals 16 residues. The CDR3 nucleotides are TGTGCCAGTAGTAGAACAGGACAGGGGTACACAGATACGCAGTATTTT. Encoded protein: CASSRTGQGYTDTQYF.

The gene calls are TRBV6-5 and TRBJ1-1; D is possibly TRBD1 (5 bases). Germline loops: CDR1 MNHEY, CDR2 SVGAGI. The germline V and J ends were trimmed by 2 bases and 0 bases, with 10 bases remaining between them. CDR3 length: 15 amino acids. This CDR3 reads CASSYTGTLNTEAFF. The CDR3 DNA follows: TGTGCCAGCAGTTACACCGGGACTCTGAACACTGAAGCTTTCTTT.